One T cell receptor (beta chain) is described in this entry. The data belong to a study of control samples from healthy donors and cancer patients. This CDR3 contains 16 residues. Per the germline V gene, CDR1 is SGHAT and CDR2 is FQNNGV. J was trimmed by 4 bases and V by 2 bases; bases with no gene match: 9. Method: immunoSEQ multiplex PCR; TCRdb's copy keeps in-frame clones and lacks some. The table includes some 49,000 clones, around 86% detected once. The genes are TRBV11-2 and TRBJ2-5; 8 bases line up with TRBD1. The receptor's source is a woman between 50 and 59 years old with lung cancer. Specimen: PBMCs. CDR3 DNA sequence: TGTGCCAGCAGCTTAATTGACAGGGGCGGCTCAGAGACCCAGTACTTC. Protein: CASSLIDRGGSETQYF. The full variable domain, completed using reference TRBV11-2 and TRBJ2-5, is EAGVAQSPRYKIIEKRQSVAFWCNPISGHATLYWYQQILGQGPKLLIQFQNNGVVDDSQLPKDRFSAERLKGVDSTLKIQPAKLEDSAVYLCASSLIDRGGSETQYFGPGTRLLVL.